This T cell receptor beta chain appears in the sequencing data of a study of T-cell reconstitution after alpha-beta-depleted transplantation in children. This clonotype was counted between two and nine times. In germline, CDR1 is DFQATT, CDR2 SNEGSKA (reference sequence). The CDR3 spans 12 residues. Between the trimmed V and J ends, which lost 0 bases and 12 bases, there was a span of 12 bases. TCRbeta library preparation incorporated unique molecular identifiers. TCRdb itself ran the PCR reads through MiXCR, one entry per CDR3 protein. The top ten clones hold around 18% of a sample with over 120,000 distinct CDR3 sequences, roughly 9% of them seen once.

Sequencing used PBMCs, mostly from graft donor cells, obtained 180 days after TCRalphabeta/CD19-depleted stem cell transplant. The genes are TRBV20-1 and TRBJ2-1, with D perhaps TRBD2 (5 bases). This clonotype originated in a female patient between 2 and 15 years old who had a stem cell transplant for congenital amegakaryocytic thrombocytopenia, so the T cells may come from the graft donor. The CDR3, as DNA: TGCAGTGCTAGAGAGGGCCCTCGGGGGCAGTTCTTC. It translates to CSAREGPRGQFF.